These 6 T cell receptor beta chains were all obtained from the same sample, sequenced in a study of blood T cell repertoires in COVID-19. Data came from immunoSEQ multiplex PCR; TCRdb stores just in-frame clones and leaves some out. The data contain about 290,000 clones, roughly 89% of them seen just once; the ten biggest clones take up 8.5% to 14%. The source material was peripheral blood. The receptors come from a young woman with COVID-19, enrolled during active disease.

V gene TRBV3-1 (or the pseudogene TRBV3-2) combines with J gene TRBJ1-1; the D gene is possibly TRBD1 (6 bases). Germline loops: CDR1 LGHDT, CDR2 YNNKEL (reference sequence). Trimming pared 5 bases from V and 11 bases from J, leaving 21 bases between. The CDR3 length is 14 residues. CDR3 region: CASSWGQADLGAFF. DNA of the CDR3: TGTGCCAGCAGCTGGGGGCAGGCGGACCTGGGGGCTTTCTTT.

This clone has a single count. The chain couples TRBV5-1 to TRBJ2-7, with 14 bases lining up with TRBD2. The CDR3 has 17 amino acids. Germline V gene sequence: CDR1 SGHRS, CDR2 YFSETQ. With 0 bases clipped from V and 6 bases from J, the junction kept 8 bases outside the gene matches. CDR3 coding DNA: TGCGCCAGCAGCTTGGGACTAGCGGGGGGGCCGGGTTCCGAGCAGTACTTC. It yields the protein CASSLGLAGGPGSEQYF.

The rearrangement uses TRBV7-2 and TRBJ2-3; 11 bases match TRBD2. J lost 2 bases, V lost 5 bases, and 6 bases had no gene match. The CDR3 is 16 amino acids. Germline assignment: CDR1 SGHTA and CDR2 FQGNSA. Here the CDR3 reads CASSPIAGGLTDTQYF. In nucleotides, the CDR3 is TGTGCCAGCAGCCCAATAGCGGGGGGGCTCACAGATACGCAGTATTTT.

The rearrangement joins TRBV7-9 to TRBJ2-7, with a possible D match to TRBD2 (5 bases). The germline V and J ends were trimmed by 0 bases and 3 bases, with 12 bases remaining between them. Per germline, CDR1 SEHNR and CDR2 FQNEAQ (reference sequence). The CDR3 covers 15 residues. CDR3 sequence reads: CASSLASGLIYEQYF. In nucleotides, the CDR3 is TGTGCCAGCAGCTTAGCGAGTGGACTGATCTACGAGCAGTACTTC.

The DNA for the CDR3 is TGTGCCAGCAGCCGGGACAGTTCCATATACGAGCAGTACTTC. It codes for CASSRDSSIYEQYF. This chain connects TRBV6-5 to TRBJ2-7, with 7 bases matching TRBD1. This CDR3 has 14 residues. Per germline, CDR1 MNHEY and CDR2 SVGAGI. Unmatched junction bases numbered 9, after V lost 6 bases and J lost 4 bases.

V and J are TRBV28 and TRBJ1-1, with D unclear. Germline values: CDR1 MDHEN, CDR2 SYDVKM. V was shortened by 6 bases and J by 4 bases, with 12 bases between the two germline ends. The CDR3 is made up of 13 amino acids. In nucleotides, the CDR3 is TGTGCCAGCAGGTGGCAGGCGACCACTGAAGCTTTCTTT. This sequence encodes CASRWQATTEAFF.